This T cell receptor (beta chain) is from a study of cytomegalovirus exposure and HLA in healthy donors. Concerning this clone itself: The same CDR3 can be traced to other DNA sequences in this sample.

CDR1 SGHRS and CDR2 YFSETQ come from the germline V gene. CDR3 size: 16 residues. The V and J ends lost 0 bases and 2 bases respectively, with 12 bases between them. The PCR had 60 Vbeta and 13 Jbeta primers. Profiling relied on immunoSEQ multiplex PCR, and the TCRdb table lists in-frame clones only, not all of them. Of roughly 130,000 clones in the sample, less than 85% were seen once. The rearrangement uses TRBV5-1 and TRBJ2-1, with D possibly matching TRBD2 (7 bases). The TCR originated in a man aged 35 to 55 in good health and CMV-seronegative. Sequencing input: PBMCs. For the CDR3, the DNA is TGCGCCAGCAGCTTGGAGGTGGGGGGGCCCTACAATGAGCAGTTCTTC. This translates into CASSLEVGGPYNEQFF. The whole variable domain, filled in from reference TRBV5-1 and TRBJ2-1, reads KAGVTQTPRYLIKTRGQQVTLSCSPISGHRSVSWYQQTPGQGLQFLFEYFSETQRNKGNFPGRFSGRQFSNSRSEMNVSTLELGDSALYLCASSLEVGGPYNEQFFGPGTRLTVL.